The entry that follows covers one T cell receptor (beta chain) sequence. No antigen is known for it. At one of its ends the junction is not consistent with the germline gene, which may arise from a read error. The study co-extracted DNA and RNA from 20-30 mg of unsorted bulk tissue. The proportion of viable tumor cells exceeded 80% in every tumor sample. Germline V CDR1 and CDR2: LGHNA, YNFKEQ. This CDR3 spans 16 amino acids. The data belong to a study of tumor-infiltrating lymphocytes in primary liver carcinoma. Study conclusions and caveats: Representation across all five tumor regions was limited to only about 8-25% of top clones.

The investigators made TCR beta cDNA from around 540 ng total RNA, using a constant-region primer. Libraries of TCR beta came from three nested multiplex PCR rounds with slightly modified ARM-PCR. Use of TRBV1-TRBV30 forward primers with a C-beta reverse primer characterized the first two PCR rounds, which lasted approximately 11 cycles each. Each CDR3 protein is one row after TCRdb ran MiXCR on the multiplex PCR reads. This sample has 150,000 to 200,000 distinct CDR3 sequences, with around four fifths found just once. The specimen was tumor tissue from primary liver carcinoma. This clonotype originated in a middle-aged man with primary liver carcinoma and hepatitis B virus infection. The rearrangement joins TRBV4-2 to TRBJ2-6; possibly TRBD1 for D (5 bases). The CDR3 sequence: CASSQEASSGANILSF. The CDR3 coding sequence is TGTGCCAGCAGCCAAGAAGCAAGCTCTGGGGCCAACATCCTGAGTTTC.